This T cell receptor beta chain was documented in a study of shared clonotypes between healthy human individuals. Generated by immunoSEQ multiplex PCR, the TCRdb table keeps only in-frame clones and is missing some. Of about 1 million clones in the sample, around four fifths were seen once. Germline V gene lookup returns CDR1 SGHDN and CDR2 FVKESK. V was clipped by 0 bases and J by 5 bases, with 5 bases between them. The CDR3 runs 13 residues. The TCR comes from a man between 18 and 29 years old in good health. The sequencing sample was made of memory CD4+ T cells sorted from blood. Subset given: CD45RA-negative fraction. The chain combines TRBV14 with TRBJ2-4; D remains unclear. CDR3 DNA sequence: TGTGCCAGCAGCCAAGAGAGACAAAACATTCAGTACTTC. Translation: CASSQERQNIQYF.